The 9 T cell receptor beta chains given below trace back to one sample, sequenced in a study of T cells after posttransplantation cyclophosphamide. Clones were sequenced by immunoSEQ multiplex PCR, and TCRdb holds only the in-frame ones, with some missing. The top ten clones hold 3% to 4% of a sample with some 27,000 clones, just over 85% of them seen once. The sample taken for sequencing was PBMCs. The source is a man over 45.

This clone came up a few times. The V and J genes are TRBV5-1 and TRBJ2-7; TRBD2 matches at 7 bases. CDR1 is SGHRS, CDR2 YFSETQ, per germline. This CDR3 region has 13 residues. J gave up 6 bases and V 2 bases, and 5 bases lay outside the gene matches. The CDR3 nucleotides are TGCGCCAGCAGCTTTTCAGCGGGAACCGAGCAGTACTTC. Translated, it gives CASSFSAGTEQYF.

The gene calls are TRBV9 and TRBJ1-4, with 8 bases identical to TRBD1. With 4 bases clipped from V and 6 bases from J, the junction kept 8 bases outside the gene matches. The CDR3 consists of 15 residues. CDR1 is SGDLS and CDR2 is YYNGEE in the germline V gene. The CDR3: CASSYQGAKDEKLFF. In DNA form, the CDR3 reads TGTGCCAGCAGCTACCAGGGGGCGAAGGATGAAAAACTGTTTTTT.

The V and J genes are TRBV11-3 and TRBJ2-5; a weak D match, TRBD2 (6 bases). Per germline, CDR1 SGHNT and CDR2 YENEEA. This CDR3 region has 17 residues. V gave up 6 bases and J gave up 4 bases, with 24 bases separating them. The CDR3 DNA sequence: TGTGCCAGCAGTTCTACTGGGGGACGGGGGTCGTCAGAGACCCAGTACTTC. It encodes CASSSTGGRGSSETQYF.

The chain is built from TRBV6-1 and TRBJ2-7; D is unclear. Trimming took off 2 bases at V and 4 bases at J, with 15 bases between the two ends. The CDR3 is made up of 15 amino acids. CDR1 is MNHNS, CDR2 SASEGT, per germline. CDR3 nucleotides: TGTGCCAGCAGTGAATCCAGCGTGGCAGATTACGAGCAGTACTTC. It translates to CASSESSVADYEQYF.

The chain is built from TRBV6-6 and TRBJ2-7; 11 bases match TRBD2. Germline CDR1 is MNHNY and CDR2 is SVGAGI (reference sequence). This CDR3 is 15 amino acids long. Germline trimming cut 6 bases from V and 4 bases from J; bases unmatched to any gene: 8. This CDR3 reads CASSDTTSGRYEQYF. For the CDR3, the DNA is TGTGCCAGCAGCGATACAACTAGCGGGAGATACGAGCAGTACTTC.

The chain joins TRBV5-1 to TRBJ2-7; maybe TRBD2 (7 bases). Germline V gene data show CDR1 as SGHRS and CDR2 as YFSETQ. Between the trimmed V and J ends, which lost 2 bases and 0 bases, there was a span of 21 bases. This CDR3 region has 18 residues. For the CDR3, the DNA is TGCGCCAGCAGCTTACGGGGGGCCACTACGAGGAGCTCCTACGAGCAGTACTTC. It codes for CASSLRGATTRSSYEQYF.

The rearrangement joins TRBV19 to TRBJ2-7; 10 bases are a match to TRBD1. Germline CDR1 is LNHDA and CDR2 is SQIVND (reference sequence). The CDR3 covers 13 residues. Trimming at V came to 8 bases and at J to 10 bases, leaving 11 bases not matched to a gene. The CDR3 is CASAGTGAPQQYF. DNA for the CDR3: TGTGCCAGTGCCGGGACAGGGGCCCCCCAACAGTACTTC.

This clone was seen only once. The rearrangement joins TRBV18 to TRBJ2-3; 10 positions agree with TRBD1. Germline V gene data show CDR1 as KGHSH and CDR2 as LQKENI. This CDR3 spans 18 amino acids. Unmatched junction bases numbered 12, after V lost 4 bases and J lost 2 bases. CDR3 nucleotide sequence: TGTGCCAGCTCACTAACCCCGGGACAGGGGTCTTTCACAGATACGCAGTATTTT. This codes for CASSLTPGQGSFTDTQYF. Together with reference TRBV18 and TRBJ2-3, the CDR3 gives the full variable domain: NAGVMQNPRHLVRRRGQEARLRCSPMKGHSHVYWYRQLPEEGLKFMVYLQKENIIDESGMPKERFSAEFPKEGPSILRIQQVVRGDSAAYFCASSLTPGQGSFTDTQYFGPGTRLTVL.

A few counts support this clone. This sequence joins TRBV4-2 and TRBJ2-7; perhaps TRBD2 as D (5 bases). The CDR3 runs to 16 residues. V was cut by 4 bases and J by 2 bases, with 18 bases left in between. Germline CDR1 reads LGHNA; CDR2 reads YNFKEQ. CDR3 coding DNA: TGTGCCAGCAGCCTTGGAGAGGGTCCTTCTCCCTACGAGCAGTACTTC. Translating it yields CASSLGEGPSPYEQYF.